This TCR beta chain was captured by sequencing in a study of T cells in Graves' hyperthyroidism and ophthalmopathy. On the study more broadly: Peripheral blood sampling occurred at initial diagnosis, before any treatment.

Amplified TCR beta CDR3 regions came from RNA transcripts. First-round RT-PCR targeting the TCR CDR3 was performed with the HTBI primer set. TCRdb re-analysed the multiplex PCR reads in MiXCR, keeping a single row per CDR3 protein. The data contain some 270,000 distinct CDR3 sequences, about 14% of them singletons. In its sample, this clonotype was seen many times. For the diagnoses, clinical symptoms, serum thyroxine and TRAb, thyroid ultrasound and orbital computed tomography were used. Losses at the gene ends were 5 bases for V and 7 bases for J; bases not matched to a gene: 5. This CDR3 contains 14 residues. The germline CDR1 and CDR2 sequences are GTSNPN and SVGIG (reference sequence).

The clonotype was recovered from a woman aged 25 to 45 with Graves' hyperthyroidism that later progressed to Graves' ophthalmopathy. Source material: blood. The chain has TRBV30 and TRBJ2-5, with 15 bases matching TRBD2. In DNA form, the CDR3 reads TGTGCCTGGGAGGGACTAGCGGGAGGAGGGACCCAGTACTTC. This sequence encodes CAWEGLAGGGTQYF.